This TCR beta chain originates from a study of shared clonotypes between healthy human individuals. Germline V gene sequence: CDR1 SGHVS, CDR2 FQNEAQ. This CDR3 has 15 amino acids. The ends were cut back, 4 bases at V and 4 bases at J, with 16 bases in the middle. As concerns this clone: Its antigen is not identified.

Sequenced by immunoSEQ multiplex PCR; TCRdb stores in-frame clones only, minus some. This table holds about 2.2 million clones, 93% found once. CD45RO-negative, CCR7-selected cells formed the naive CD8 fraction, which excluded terminally differentiated effector memory CD45RA+ cells. All of the donors resided in Nashville, Tennessee, and each was a Caucasian adult. Overall study results and limits: Researchers found naive subsets generally carried larger estimated richness than memory subsets. The low donor count limited represented genetic and exposure-history diversity. Investigators collected only blood, and repertoires in tissues likely differ.

The specimen sequenced was naive CD8+ T cells from PBMCs. The V gene is TRBV7-8, the J gene TRBJ1-1; TRBD1 might be the D (5 bases). This TCR came from a man between 18 and 35 years old in good health. Some clones in this sample may be carry-over from other donors' samples. The CDR3 protein is CASSSQGAGVTEAFF. The CDR3 DNA reads as TGTGCCAGCAGCTCTCAGGGCGCGGGCGTCACTGAAGCTTTCTTT.